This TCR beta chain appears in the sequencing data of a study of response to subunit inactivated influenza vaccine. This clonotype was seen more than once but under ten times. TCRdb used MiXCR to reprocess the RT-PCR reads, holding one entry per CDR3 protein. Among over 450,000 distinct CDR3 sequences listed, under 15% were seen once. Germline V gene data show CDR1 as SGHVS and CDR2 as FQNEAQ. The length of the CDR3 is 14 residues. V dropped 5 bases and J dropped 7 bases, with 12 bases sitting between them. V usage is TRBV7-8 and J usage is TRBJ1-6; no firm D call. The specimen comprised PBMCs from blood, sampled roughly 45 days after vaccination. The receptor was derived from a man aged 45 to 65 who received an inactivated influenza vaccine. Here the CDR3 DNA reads TGTGCCAGCAGCCCGGACCGTTTGAATTCACCCCTCCACTTT. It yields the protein CASSPDRLNSPLHF.